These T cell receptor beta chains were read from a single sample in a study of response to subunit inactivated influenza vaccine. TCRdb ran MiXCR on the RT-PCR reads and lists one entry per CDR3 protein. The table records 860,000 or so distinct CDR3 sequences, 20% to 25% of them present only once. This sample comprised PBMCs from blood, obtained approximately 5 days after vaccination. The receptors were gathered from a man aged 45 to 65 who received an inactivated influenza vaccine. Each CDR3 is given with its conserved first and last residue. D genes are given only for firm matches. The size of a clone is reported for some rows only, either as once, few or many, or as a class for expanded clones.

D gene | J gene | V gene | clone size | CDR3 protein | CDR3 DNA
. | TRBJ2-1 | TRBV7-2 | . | CASSLVSFPNEQFF | TGTGCCAGCAGCTTAGTCAGTTTCCCCAATGAGCAGTTCTTC
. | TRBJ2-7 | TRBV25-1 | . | CASRADRLF | TGTGCCAGCAGGGCCGACAGACTCTTC
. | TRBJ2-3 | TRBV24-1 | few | CATSAMSTDTQYF | TGTGCCACCAGTGCTATGAGCACAGATACGCAGTATTTT
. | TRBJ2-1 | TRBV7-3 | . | CASRNSGGSQFF | TGTGCCAGCAGGAACAGCGGCGGCTCGCAGTTCTTC
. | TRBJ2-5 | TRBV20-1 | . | CSARALDGETQYF | TGCAGTGCTAGGGCACTAGATGGGGAGACCCAGTACTTC
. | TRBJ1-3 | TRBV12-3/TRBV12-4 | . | CASTQAAGHSGNTIYF | TGTGCCAGCACCCAAGCGGCAGGCCACTCTGGAAACACCATATATTTT
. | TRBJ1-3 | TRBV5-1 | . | CASSRDGGSGNTIYF | TGCGCCAGCAGCCGAGATGGGGGTTCCGGAAACACCATATATTTT
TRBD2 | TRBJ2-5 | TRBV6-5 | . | CASSYSSSGRGRETQYF | TGTGCCAGCAGTTACTCGTCTAGCGGGAGGGGAAGAGAGACCCAGTACTTC
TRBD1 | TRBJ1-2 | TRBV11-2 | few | CASSSTGGGYGYTF | TGTGCCAGCAGCTCGACAGGGGGCGGCTATGGCTACACCTTC
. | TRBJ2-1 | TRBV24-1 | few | CATSDYGTSYNEQFF | TGTGCCACCAGTGATTACGGGACGTCCTACAATGAGCAGTTCTTC
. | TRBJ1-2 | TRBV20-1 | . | CSARDRLASGKGYTF | TGCAGTGCTAGAGATCGCTTGGCCTCCGGGAAAGGCTACACCTTC
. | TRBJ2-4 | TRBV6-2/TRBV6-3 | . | CAQGPLAKNIQYF | TGTGCCCAAGGACCGCTAGCCAAAAACATTCAGTACTTC
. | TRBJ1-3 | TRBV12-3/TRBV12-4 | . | CASSAITGGGNTIYF | TGTGCCAGCAGCGCCATTACAGGAGGTGGAAACACCATATATTTT
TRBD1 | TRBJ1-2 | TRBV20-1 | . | CSAIDRELYGYTF | TGCAGTGCTATTGACAGGGAGCTATATGGCTACACCTTC
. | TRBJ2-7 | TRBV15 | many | CATSRSRTTLYEQYF | TGTGCCACCAGCAGATCCAGGACAACCTTATACGAGCAGTACTTC
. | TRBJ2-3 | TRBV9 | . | CASSAPEKQDTQYF | TGTGCCAGCAGCGCACCAGAGAAGCAAGATACGCAGTATTTT
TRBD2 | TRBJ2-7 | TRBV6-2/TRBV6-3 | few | CASSYQGLAGGEQYF | TGTGCCAGCAGTTACCAGGGACTAGCGGGAGGCGAGCAGTACTTC
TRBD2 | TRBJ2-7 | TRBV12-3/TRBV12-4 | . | CASSPGGAGDYEQYF | TGTGCCAGCAGCCCGGGGGGGGCGGGGGACTACGAGCAGTACTTC
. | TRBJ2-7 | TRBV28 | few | CAVQGSGEQYF | TGTGCCGTACAGGGTTCAGGAGAGCAGTACTTC
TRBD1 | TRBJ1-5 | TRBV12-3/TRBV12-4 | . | CASSYRGSWDQPQHF | TGTGCCAGCAGCTACAGGGGGAGCTGGGATCAGCCCCAGCATTTT
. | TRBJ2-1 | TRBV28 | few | CASSSFWVGRNEQFF | TGTGCCAGCAGTTCTTTCTGGGTAGGACGCAATGAGCAGTTCTTC
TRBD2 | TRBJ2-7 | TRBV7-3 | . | CASSSGTSGGVYEQYF | TGTGCCAGCAGCTCTGGAACTAGCGGGGGGGTCTACGAGCAGTACTTC
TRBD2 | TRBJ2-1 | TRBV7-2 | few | CASSLAGGGAYNEQFF | TGTGCCAGCAGCTTAGCCGGCGGGGGGGCATACAATGAGCAGTTCTTC
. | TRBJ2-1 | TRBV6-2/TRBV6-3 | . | CASSYLRNEQFF | TGTGCCAGCAGTTACCTACGAAATGAGCAGTTCTTC
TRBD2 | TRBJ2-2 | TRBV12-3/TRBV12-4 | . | CASTSGLAGSGELFF | TGTGCCAGCACCTCCGGTCTAGCGGGGTCCGGGGAGCTGTTTTTT
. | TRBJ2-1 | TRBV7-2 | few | CASRKVPHNNEQFF | TGTGCCAGCAGGAAAGTCCCCCACAACAATGAGCAGTTCTTC
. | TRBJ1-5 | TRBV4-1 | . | CASSQLQKSNQPQHF | TGCGCCAGCAGCCAACTCCAGAAAAGCAATCAGCCCCAGCATTTT
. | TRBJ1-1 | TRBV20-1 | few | CSGEDTEAFF | TGCAGCGGCGAAGACACTGAAGCTTTCTTT
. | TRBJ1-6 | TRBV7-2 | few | CASSFVSSYNSPLHF | TGTGCCAGCAGCTTTGTGAGCTCCTATAATTCACCCCTCCACTTT
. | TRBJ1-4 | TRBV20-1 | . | CSAREGGTGLRVF | TGCAGTGCTAGAGAGGGAGGAACAGGACTTCGGGTTTTT
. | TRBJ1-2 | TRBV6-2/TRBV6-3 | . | CASRGNSVAQANYGYTF | TGTGCCAGCCGCGGAAACTCAGTAGCCCAAGCTAACTATGGCTACACCTTC
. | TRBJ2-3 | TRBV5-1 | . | CASSWGEAEGTDTQYF | TGCGCCAGCAGCTGGGGCGAAGCGGAGGGCACAGATACGCAGTATTTT
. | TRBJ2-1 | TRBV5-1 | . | CASSSPLGRQNYNEQFF | TGCGCCAGCAGCTCCCCCCTAGGGCGCCAAAACTACAATGAGCAGTTCTTC
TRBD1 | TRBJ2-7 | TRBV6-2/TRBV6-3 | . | CASSYRTGPSYEQYF | TGTGCCAGCAGTTACAGGACAGGTCCCTCCTACGAGCAGTACTTC
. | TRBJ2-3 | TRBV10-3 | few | CATLGAGGADTQYF | TGTGCCACCCTTGGAGCCGGAGGGGCAGATACGCAGTATTTT
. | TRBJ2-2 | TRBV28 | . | CASIGSLGNTGELFF | TGTGCCAGCATTGGGAGCTTGGGGAACACCGGGGAGCTGTTTTTT
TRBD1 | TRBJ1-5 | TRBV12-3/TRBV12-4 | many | CASSLAGGGNQPQHF | TGTGCCAGCAGTTTGGCAGGGGGTGGAAATCAGCCCCAGCATTTT
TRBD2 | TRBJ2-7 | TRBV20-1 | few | CSARRLAGDDEQYF | TGCAGTGCTAGACGACTAGCGGGAGACGACGAGCAGTACTTC
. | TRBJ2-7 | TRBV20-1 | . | CSAPRGARGPPYEQYF | TGCAGTGCCCCCCGGGGGGCCCGGGGACCCCCCTACGAGCAGTACTTC